Here is one T cell receptor beta chain with its context. The target antigen is unknown. V gave up 1 base and J gave up 3 bases; unmatched junction bases: 11. CDR1 and CDR2 (germline): MGHRA, YSYEKL. This CDR3 has 17 amino acids. The repertoire was sequenced with immunoSEQ multiplex PCR; TCRdb's copy has only in-frame clones and lacks some. Of roughly 86,000 clones in the sample, roughly 93% were seen once. Blood got drawn at baseline, again on cycle 4 day 1, and then on cycle 7 day 1. This record comes from a study of OX40 agonist ivuxolimab in advanced cancers. Broader study findings: With doses of 0.1 to 3.0 mg/kg, CD4+ and CD8+ blood T cells had undergone clonal expansion by week 6.

This TCR was sampled from an adult with an advanced solid tumor such as melanoma, head and neck, liver or kidney cancer. Sequences were derived from CD4+ or CD8+ T cells sorted from blood, sampled in a trial of the OX40 agonist ivuxolimab. The rearrangement joins TRBV4-1 to TRBJ1-1, with 7 bases lining up with TRBD1. CDR3 sequence: CASSQAMTGITYTEAFF. The CDR3 bases are TGCGCCAGCAGCCAAGCCATGACAGGGATCACCTACACTGAAGCTTTCTTT.